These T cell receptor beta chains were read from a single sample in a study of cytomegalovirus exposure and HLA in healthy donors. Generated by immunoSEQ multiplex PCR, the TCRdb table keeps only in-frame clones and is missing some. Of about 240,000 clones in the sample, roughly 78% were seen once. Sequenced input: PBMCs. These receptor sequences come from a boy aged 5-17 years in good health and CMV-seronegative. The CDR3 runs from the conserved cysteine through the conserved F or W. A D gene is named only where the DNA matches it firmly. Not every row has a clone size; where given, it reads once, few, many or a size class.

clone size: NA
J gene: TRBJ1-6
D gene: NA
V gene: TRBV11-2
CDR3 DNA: TGTGCCAGCAGCTTAGCGGCAGGATATTCACCCCTCCACTTT
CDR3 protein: CASSLAAGYSPLHF

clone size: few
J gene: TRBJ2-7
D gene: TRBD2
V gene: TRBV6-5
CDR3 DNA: TGTGCCAGCAACCCGCACAGGACTAGCGGCCACGAGCAGTACTTC
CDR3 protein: CASNPHRTSGHEQYF

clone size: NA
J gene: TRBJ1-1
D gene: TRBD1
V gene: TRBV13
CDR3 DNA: TGTGCCAGCAGTTCAGACAGGGGCGGAACTGAAGCTTTCTTT
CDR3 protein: CASSSDRGGTEAFF

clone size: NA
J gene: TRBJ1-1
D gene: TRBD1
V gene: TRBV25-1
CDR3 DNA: TGTGCCAGCAGTGAGTTCGGACAGGGGACCTCTGAAGCTTTCTTT
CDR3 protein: CASSEFGQGTSEAFF

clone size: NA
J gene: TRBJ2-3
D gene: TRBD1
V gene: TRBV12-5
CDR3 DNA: TGTGCTAGTGGTCATCGACAGGGAGCAGATACGCAGTATTTT
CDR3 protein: CASGHRQGADTQYF

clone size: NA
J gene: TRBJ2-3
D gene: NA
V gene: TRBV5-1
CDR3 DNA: TGCGCCAGCAGCTTGGGGACAGTATTCCGCACAGATACGCAGTATTTT
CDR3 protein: CASSLGTVFRTDTQYF

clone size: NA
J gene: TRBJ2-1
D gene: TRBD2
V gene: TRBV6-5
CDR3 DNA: TGTGCCAGCAGGACTAGCGAATATGGTGAGCAGTTCTTC
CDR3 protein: CASRTSEYGEQFF

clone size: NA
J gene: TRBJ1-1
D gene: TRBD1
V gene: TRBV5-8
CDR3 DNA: TGTGCCAGCAGCCCCGGGACAGGGGGGATGCGGACTGAAGCTTTCTTT
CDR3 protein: CASSPGTGGMRTEAFF

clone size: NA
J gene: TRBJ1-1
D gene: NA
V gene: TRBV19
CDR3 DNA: TGTGCCAGTACTAGATCCAGGGTAGGGACTGAAGCTTTCTTT
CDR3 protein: CASTRSRVGTEAFF

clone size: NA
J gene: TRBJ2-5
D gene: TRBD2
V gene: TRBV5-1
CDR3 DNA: TGCGCCAGCAGTGGGGGAGCGGGAGGTGAAGAGACCCAGTACTTC
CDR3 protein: CASSGGAGGEETQYF

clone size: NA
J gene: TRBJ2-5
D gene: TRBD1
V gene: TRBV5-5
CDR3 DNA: TGTGCCAGCAGCTGGACAGGGGTGGGCGAGACCCAGTACTTC
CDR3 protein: CASSWTGVGETQYF

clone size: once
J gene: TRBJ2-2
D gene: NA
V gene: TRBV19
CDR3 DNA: TGTGCCAGTAGTATGGTACGGTACGGGGAGCTGTTTTTT
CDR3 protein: CASSMVRYGELFF

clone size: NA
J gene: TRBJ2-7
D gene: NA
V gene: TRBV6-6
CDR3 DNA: TGTGCCAGCAGTTACGGGCTAAACTACGAGCAGTACTTC
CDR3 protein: CASSYGLNYEQYF

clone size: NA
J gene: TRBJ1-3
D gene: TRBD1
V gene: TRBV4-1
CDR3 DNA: TGCGCCAGCAGCCCAGGGGACAGGCGCACTGGAAACACCATATATTTT
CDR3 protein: CASSPGDRRTGNTIYF

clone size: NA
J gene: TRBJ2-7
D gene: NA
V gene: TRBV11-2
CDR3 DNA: TGTGCCAGCAGCTTAGTGACAGCCTACGAGCAGTACTTC
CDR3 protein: CASSLVTAYEQYF

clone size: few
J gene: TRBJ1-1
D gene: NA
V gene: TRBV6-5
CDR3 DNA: TGTGCCAGCAGTTACAACGCAGGGAACACTGAAGCTTTCTTT
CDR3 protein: CASSYNAGNTEAFF

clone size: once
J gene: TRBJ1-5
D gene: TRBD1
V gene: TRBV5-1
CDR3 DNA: TGCGCCAGCAGCTTGGGACAGGGAACTCAGCCCCAGCATTTT
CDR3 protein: CASSLGQGTQPQHF

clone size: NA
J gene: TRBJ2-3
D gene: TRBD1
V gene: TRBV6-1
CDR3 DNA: TGTGCCAGCAGTGAAGCGCTCCCCGGGACAGGGAGGACAGATACGCAGTATTTT
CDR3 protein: CASSEALPGTGRTDTQYF

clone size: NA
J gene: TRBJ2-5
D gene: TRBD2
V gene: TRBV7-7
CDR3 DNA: TGTGCTAGCAGCCATCGGGGGGGCTGGGAGACCCAGTACTTC
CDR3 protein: CASSHRGGWETQYF

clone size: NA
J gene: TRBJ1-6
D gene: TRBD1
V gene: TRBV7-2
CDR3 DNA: TGTGCCAGCAGCGCACAGGGGGGGAATTCACCCCTCCACTTT
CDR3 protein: CASSAQGGNSPLHF

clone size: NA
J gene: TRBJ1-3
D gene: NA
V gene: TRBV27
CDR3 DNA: TGTGCCAGCAGTTTAGCGGGAGGAAACACCATATATTTT
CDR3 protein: CASSLAGGNTIYF

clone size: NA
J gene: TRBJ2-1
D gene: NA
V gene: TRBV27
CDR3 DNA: TGTGCCAGCAGTCCGGACAGTTACAATGAGCAGTTCTTC
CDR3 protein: CASSPDSYNEQFF

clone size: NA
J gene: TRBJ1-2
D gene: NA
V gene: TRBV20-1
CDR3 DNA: TGCAGTGCCTCGGGTGGGGGGGGCTACACCTTC
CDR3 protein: CSASGGGGYTF

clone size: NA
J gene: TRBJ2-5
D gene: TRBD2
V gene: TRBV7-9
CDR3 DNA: TGTGCCAGCAGCTTAGCGCTTGACGGACTAGCGGGCCGAGAGACCCAGTACTTC
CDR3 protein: CASSLALDGLAGRETQYF

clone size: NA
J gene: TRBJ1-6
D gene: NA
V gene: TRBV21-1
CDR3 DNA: TGTGCCAGCAGCAAATTCCTTACCAACAGTGTCTATTCACCCCTCCACTTT
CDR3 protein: CASSKFLTNSVYSPLHF

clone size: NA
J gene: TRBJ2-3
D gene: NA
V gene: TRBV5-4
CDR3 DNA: TGTGCCAGCAGCTTCGGCAGGGATACGCAGTATTTT
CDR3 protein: CASSFGRDTQYF

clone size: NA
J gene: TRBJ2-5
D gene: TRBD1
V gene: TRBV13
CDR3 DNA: TGTGCCAGCAGCTTAGCCGCGCAGGGGGCATACCAAGAGACCCAGTACTTC
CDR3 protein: CASSLAAQGAYQETQYF

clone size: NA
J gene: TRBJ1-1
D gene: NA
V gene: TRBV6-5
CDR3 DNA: TGTGCCAGCAGTTACTCGAAGTTTCTAGGTGATGAAGCTTTCTTT
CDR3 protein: CASSYSKFLGDEAFF

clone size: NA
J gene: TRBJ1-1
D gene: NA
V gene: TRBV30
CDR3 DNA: TGTGCCTGGAGCCCCGGGGGGGGTAGTGAAGCTTTCTTT
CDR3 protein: CAWSPGGGSEAFF

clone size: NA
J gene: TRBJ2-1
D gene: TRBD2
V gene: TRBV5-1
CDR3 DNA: TGCGCCAGCAGCCTGGGAGGGACTAGCGGGGGGCCCCACGTGTTCTTC
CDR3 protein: CASSLGGTSGGPHVFF

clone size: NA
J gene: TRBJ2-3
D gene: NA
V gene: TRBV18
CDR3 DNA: TGTGCCAGCTCACCATCCCCACAGGCGGGAACAGATACGCAGTATTTT
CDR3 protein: CASSPSPQAGTDTQYF

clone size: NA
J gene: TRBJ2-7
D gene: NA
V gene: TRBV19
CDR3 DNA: TGTGCCAGTAGTATCGGCTACGAGCAGTACTTC
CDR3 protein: CASSIGYEQYF

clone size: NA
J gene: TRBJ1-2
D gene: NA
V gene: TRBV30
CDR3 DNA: TGTGCCTGGCTCATTCCCACACACAGTAACTATGGCTACACCTTC
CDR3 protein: CAWLIPTHSNYGYTF

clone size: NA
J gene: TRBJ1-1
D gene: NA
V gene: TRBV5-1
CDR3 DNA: TGCGCCAGCAGCTCGTCGACAGTGGGGGCTGACACTGAAGCTTTCTTT
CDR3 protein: CASSSSTVGADTEAFF

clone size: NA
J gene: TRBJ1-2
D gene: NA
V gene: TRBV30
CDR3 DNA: TGTGCCTGGAGCATAGCGGGAGTCTCTGGCTACACCTTC
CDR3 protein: CAWSIAGVSGYTF

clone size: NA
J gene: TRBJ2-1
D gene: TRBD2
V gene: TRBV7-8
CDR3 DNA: TGTGCCAGCAGCTTAGGACTAGCGGGTTACAATGAGCAGTTCTTC
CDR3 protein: CASSLGLAGYNEQFF

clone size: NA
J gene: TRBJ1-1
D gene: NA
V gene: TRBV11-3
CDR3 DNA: TGTGCCAGCAGCTTAGGATGGGGGGAGGGTAACACTGAAGCTTTCTTT
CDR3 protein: CASSLGWGEGNTEAFF

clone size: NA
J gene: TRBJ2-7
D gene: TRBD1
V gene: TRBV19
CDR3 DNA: TGTGCCAGCCGCGAGACAGGGGAAACCTACGAGCAGTACTTC
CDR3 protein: CASRETGETYEQYF

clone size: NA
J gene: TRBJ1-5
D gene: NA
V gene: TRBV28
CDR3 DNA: TGTGCCAGCACCCTTCTCAATCAGCCCCAGCATTTT
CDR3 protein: CASTLLNQPQHF

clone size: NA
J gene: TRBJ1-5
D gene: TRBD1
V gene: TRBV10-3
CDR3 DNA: TGTGCCATCAGTGCAGGGGGCGATCAGCCCCAGCATTTT
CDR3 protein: CAISAGGDQPQHF

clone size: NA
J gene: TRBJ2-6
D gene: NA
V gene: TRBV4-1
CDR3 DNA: TGCGCCAGCAGCCACCCCCGAACATCTGGGGCCAACGTCCTGACTTTC
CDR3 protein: CASSHPRTSGANVLTF

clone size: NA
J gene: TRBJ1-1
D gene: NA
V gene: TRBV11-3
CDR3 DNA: TGTGCCAGCAGCTTGAGGGCGCGAGACACTGAAGCTTTCTTT
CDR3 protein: CASSLRARDTEAFF

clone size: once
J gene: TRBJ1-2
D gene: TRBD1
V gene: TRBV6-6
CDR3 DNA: TGTGCCAGCAAGGACAGGCAGTTCTATGGCTACACCTTC
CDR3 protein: CASKDRQFYGYTF

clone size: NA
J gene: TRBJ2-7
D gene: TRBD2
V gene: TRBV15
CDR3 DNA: TGTGCCACCAGCACGGTGGGACTAGCGGGAGACTACGAGCAGTACTTC
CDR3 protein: CATSTVGLAGDYEQYF